This TCR beta chain originates from a study of human T cells and chemical hapten exposure. The overall study: Patch tests applied 0.01% DPC to the upper back and were scored after 6 days. Mainly, slight library volume differences in the pool made TCR yields vary. Study results and caveats: Versus controls, expanded TCRs had significantly more large CDR3 similarity clusters.

Documented time point: pre-sensitization, week 0. This sample's treatment: therapeutic diphenylcyclopropenone sensitization with weekly scalp DPC. With respect to this clonotype: Antigen unknown.

Germline assignment: CDR1 LGHNA and CDR2 YSLEER. CDR3 length equals 15 residues. V gave up 0 bases and J gave up 2 bases; unmatched junction bases: 3. As the library was built, unique molecular identifiers were attached to individual cDNA molecules. TCRdb re-analysed the RACE reads in MiXCR, keeping a single row per CDR3 protein. The sample has 250,000 or so distinct CDR3 sequences; about 8.6% are singletons. The chain uses TRBV4-3 and TRBJ2-7; 8 bases are shared with TRBD1. Sequencing used whole blood, obtained in connection with sensitization to the hapten diphenylcyclopropenone (DPC). The clonotype was recovered from a middle-aged woman with alopecia areata. Some clones in this sample may be carry-over from other donors' samples. CDR3 DNA: TGCGCCAGCAGCCAAGACCGGACAGGGACCTACGAGCAGTACTTC. It is translated as CASSQDRTGTYEQYF.